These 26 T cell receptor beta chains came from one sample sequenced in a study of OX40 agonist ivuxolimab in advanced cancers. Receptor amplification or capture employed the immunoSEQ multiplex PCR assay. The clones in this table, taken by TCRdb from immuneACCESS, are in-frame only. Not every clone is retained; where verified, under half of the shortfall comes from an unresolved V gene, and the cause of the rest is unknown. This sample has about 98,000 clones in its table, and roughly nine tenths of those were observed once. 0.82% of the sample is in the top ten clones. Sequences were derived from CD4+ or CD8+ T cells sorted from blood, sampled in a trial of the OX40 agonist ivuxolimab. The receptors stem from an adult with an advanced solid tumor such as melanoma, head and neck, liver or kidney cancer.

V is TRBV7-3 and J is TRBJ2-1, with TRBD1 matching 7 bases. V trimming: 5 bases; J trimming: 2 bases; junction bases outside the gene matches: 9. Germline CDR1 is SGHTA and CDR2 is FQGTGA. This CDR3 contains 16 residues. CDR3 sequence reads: CASSNRPTGAYNEQFF. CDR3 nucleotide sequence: TGTGCCAGCAGCAACAGACCCACAGGGGCCTACAATGAGCAGTTCTTC. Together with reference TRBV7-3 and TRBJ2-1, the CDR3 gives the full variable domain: GAGVSQTPSNKVTEKGKYVELRCDPISGHTALYWYRQSLGQGPEFLIYFQGTGAADDSGLPNDRFFAVRPEGSVSTLKIQRTERGDSAVYLCASSNRPTGAYNEQFFGPGTRLTVL.

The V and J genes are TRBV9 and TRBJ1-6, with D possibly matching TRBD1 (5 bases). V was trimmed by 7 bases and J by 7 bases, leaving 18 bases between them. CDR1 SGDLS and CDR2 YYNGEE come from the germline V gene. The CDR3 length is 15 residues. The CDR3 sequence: CASARDAGTNSPLHF. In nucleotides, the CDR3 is TGTGCCAGCGCGAGGGACGCAGGAACAAATTCACCCCTCCACTTT.

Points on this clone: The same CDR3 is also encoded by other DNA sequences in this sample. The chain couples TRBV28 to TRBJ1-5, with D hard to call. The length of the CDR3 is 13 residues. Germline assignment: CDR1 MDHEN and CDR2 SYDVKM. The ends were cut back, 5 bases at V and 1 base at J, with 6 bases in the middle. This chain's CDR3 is CASSPDSNQPQHF. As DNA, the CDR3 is TGTGCCAGCAGTCCGGACAGCAATCAGCCCCAGCATTTT.

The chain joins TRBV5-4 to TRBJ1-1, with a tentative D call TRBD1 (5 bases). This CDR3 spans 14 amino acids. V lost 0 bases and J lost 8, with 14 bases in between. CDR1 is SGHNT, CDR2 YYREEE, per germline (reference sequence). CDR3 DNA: TGTGCCAGCAGCTTGGCCGGGGCACTCCCCGAAGCTTTCTTT. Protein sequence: CASSLAGALPEAFF.

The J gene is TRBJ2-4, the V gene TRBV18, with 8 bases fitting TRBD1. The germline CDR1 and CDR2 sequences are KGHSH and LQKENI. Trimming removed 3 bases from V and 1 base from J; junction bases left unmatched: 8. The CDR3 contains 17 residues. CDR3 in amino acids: CASSPLTGATAKNIQYF. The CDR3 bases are TGTGCCAGCTCACCGTTGACAGGGGCGACTGCCAAAAACATTCAGTACTTC.

CDR3 nucleotide sequence: TGTGCCAGCAGCTTACCAGAGAACACTGAAGCTTTCTTT. It is translated as CASSLPENTEAFF. The chain recombines TRBV7-2 with TRBJ1-1; D gene ambiguous. There are 13 residues in the CDR3. Trimming cost V 2 bases and J 1 base, with 5 bases left between them. The V gene's germline CDR1 is SGHTA and CDR2 FQGNSA.

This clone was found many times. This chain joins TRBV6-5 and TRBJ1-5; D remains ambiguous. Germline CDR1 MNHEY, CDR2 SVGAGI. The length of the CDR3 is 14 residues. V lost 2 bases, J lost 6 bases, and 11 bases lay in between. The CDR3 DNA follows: TGTGCCAGCAGTTACGGAGGGAAAGGTCAGCCCCAGCATTTT. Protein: CASSYGGKGQPQHF.

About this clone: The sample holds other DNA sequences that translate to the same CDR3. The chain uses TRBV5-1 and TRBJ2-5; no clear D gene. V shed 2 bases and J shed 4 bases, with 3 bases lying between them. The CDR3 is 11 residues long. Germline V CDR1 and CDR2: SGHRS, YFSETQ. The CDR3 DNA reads TGCGCCAGCAGCTTTGGAGAGACCCAGTACTTC. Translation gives CASSFGETQYF.

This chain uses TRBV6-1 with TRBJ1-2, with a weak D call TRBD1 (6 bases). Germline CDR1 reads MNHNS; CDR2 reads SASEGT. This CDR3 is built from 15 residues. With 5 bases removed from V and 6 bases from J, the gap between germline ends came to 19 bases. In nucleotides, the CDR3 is TGTGCCAGCAGTTCCCGCGGGGGGCGGGAGAATGGCTACACCTTC. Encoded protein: CASSSRGGRENGYTF.

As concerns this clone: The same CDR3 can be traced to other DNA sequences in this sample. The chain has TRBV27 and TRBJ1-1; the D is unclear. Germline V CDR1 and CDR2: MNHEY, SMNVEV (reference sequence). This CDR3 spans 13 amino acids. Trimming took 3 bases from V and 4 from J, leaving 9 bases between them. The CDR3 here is CASSFRGGTEAFF. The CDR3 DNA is TGTGCCAGCAGTTTTCGAGGAGGCACTGAAGCTTTCTTT.

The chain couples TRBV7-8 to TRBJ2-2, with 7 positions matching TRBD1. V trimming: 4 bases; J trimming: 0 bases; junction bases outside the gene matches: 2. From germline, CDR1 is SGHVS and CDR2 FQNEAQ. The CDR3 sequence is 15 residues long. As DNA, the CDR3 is TGTGCCAGCAGCTCCGGACAGGCGAACACCGGGGAGCTGTTTTTT. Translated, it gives CASSSGQANTGELFF.

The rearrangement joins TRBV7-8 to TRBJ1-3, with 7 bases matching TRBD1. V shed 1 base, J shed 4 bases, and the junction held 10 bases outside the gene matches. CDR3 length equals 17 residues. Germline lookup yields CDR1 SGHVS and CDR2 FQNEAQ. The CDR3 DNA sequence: TGTGCCAGCAGCTTAGTAGGAGCCGGGACAGCCGGAAACACCATATATTTT. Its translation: CASSLVGAGTAGNTIYF.

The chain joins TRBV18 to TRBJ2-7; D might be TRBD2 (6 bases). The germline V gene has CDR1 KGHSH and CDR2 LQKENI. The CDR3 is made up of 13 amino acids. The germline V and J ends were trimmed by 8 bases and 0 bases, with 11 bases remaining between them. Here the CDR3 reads CASRAGSSYEQYV. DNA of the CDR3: TGTGCCAGCCGGGCGGGGAGCTCCTACGAGCAGTACGTC.

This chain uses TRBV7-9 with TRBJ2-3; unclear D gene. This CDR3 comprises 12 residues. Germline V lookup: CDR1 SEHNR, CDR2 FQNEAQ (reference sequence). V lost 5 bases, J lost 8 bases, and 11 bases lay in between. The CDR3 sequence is CASSPETGTQYF. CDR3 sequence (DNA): TGTGCCAGCAGCCCTGAGACGGGTACGCAGTATTTT.

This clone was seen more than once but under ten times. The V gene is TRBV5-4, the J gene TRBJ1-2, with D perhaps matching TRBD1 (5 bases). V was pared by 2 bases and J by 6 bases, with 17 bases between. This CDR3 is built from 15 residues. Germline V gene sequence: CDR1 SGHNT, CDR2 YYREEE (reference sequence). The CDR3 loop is CASSLSGNRGDGYTF. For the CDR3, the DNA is TGTGCCAGCAGCTTATCAGGGAATCGGGGGGATGGCTACACCTTC.

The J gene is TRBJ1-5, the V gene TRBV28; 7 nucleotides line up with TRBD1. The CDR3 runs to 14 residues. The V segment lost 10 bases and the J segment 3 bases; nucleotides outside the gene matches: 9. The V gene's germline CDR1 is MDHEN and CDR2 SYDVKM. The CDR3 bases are TGTGCCACCTACGACAGGGTTTTCAATCAGCCCCAGCATTTT. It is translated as CATYDRVFNQPQHF.

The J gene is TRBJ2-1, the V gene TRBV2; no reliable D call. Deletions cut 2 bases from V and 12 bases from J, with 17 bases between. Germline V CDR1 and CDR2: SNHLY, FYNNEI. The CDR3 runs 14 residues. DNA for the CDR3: TGTGCCAGCAGTGAATTGTGGACCCCGGGTGGGCAGTTCTTC. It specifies CASSELWTPGGQFF.

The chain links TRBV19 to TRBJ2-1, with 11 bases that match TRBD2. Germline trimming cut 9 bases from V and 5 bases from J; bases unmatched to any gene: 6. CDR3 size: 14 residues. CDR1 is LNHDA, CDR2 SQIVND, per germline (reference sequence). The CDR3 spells CASRATSGNNEQFF. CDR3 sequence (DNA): TGTGCCAGCCGGGCGACTAGCGGGAACAATGAGCAGTTCTTC.

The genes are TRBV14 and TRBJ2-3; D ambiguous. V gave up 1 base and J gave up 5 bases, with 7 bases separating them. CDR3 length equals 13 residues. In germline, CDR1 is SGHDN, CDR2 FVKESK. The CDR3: CASSQVQRDTQYF. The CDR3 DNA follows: TGTGCCAGCAGCCAAGTCCAGAGAGATACGCAGTATTTT.

The CDR3: CASRDKGQGYNEQFF. CDR3 sequence (DNA): TGTGCCAGCAGGGATAAGGGACAGGGATACAATGAGCAGTTCTTC. The chain joins TRBV7-9 to TRBJ2-1; 9 bases agree with TRBD1. The V gene's germline CDR1 is SEHNR and CDR2 FQNEAQ (reference sequence). The V segment lost 6 bases and the J segment 4 bases; nucleotides outside the gene matches: 7. The CDR3 spans 15 residues.

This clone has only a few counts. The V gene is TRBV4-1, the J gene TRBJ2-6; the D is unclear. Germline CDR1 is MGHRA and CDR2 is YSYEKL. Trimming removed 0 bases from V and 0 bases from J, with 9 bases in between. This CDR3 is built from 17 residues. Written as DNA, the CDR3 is TGCGCCAGCAGCCAAGATTGGCGTCCCTCTGGGGCCAACGTCCTGACTTTC. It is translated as CASSQDWRPSGANVLTF.

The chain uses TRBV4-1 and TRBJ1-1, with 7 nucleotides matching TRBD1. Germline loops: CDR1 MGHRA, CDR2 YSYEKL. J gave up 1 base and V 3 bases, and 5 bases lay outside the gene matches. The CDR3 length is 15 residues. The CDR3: CASSHNRGSNTEAFF. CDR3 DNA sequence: TGCGCCAGCAGCCATAACAGGGGCTCGAACACTGAAGCTTTCTTT.

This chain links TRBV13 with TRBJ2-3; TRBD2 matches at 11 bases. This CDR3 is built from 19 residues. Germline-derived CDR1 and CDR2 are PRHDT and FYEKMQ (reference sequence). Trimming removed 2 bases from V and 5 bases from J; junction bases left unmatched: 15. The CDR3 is CASSLKGRLAGGLGDTQYF. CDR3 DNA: TGTGCCAGCAGCTTAAAGGGAAGGCTAGCGGGAGGCCTGGGAGATACGCAGTATTTT.

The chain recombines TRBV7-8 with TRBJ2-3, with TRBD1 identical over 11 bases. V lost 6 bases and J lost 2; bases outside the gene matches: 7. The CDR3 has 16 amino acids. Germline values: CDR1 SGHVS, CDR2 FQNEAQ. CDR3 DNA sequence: TGTGCCAGCAGGGATGGGACAGGGGGGAACACAGATACGCAGTATTTT. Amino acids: CASRDGTGGNTDTQYF.

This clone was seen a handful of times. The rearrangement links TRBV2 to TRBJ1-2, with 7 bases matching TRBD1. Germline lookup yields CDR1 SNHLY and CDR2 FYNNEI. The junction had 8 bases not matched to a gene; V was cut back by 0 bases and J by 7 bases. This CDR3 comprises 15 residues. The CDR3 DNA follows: TGTGCCAGCAGTGAAGCCTCCAAGGGGGCGGGTGGCTACACCTTC. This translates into CASSEASKGAGGYTF.

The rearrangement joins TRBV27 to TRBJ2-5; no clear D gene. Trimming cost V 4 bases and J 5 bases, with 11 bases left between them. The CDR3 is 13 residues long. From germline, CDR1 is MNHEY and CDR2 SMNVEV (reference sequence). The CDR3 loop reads CASSWRERETQYF. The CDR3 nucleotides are TGTGCCAGCAGTTGGCGTGAAAGGGAGACCCAGTACTTC.